One and the same sample provided the 10 T cell receptor beta chains below, sequenced in a study of cytomegalovirus exposure and HLA in healthy donors. 60 Vbeta and 13 Jbeta primers were used in PCR. Produced via immunoSEQ multiplex PCR; TCRdb's table is partial and in-frame only. The table shows about 170,000 clones, with around 76% occurring only once. Sequences were obtained from PBMCs. The receptors come from a woman aged 30 to 39 in good health and CMV-seropositive.

The rearrangement joins TRBV9 to TRBJ2-1; no clear D. With 3 bases removed from V and 6 bases from J, the gap between germline ends came to 10 bases. This CDR3 is built from 13 residues. Germline V gene lookup returns CDR1 SGDLS and CDR2 YYNGEE. The DNA of the CDR3 is TGTGCCAGCAGCGACCTACGCCCCAATGAGCAGTTCTTC. This encodes CASSDLRPNEQFF.

This clone was seen more than once but under ten times. The chain is built from TRBV19 and TRBJ1-2; D unclear. This CDR3 contains 13 residues. Deletions cut 8 bases from V and 2 bases from J, with 12 bases between. Germline V CDR1 and CDR2: LNHDA, SQIVND (reference sequence). The CDR3 region has the DNA TGTGCCAGTCGCAGAACTATAAACTATGGCTACACCTTC. This sequence encodes CASRRTINYGYTF.

The V call is TRBV10-2, the J call TRBJ2-7; D may be TRBD2 (5 bases). The CDR3 is 12 amino acids. Germline CDR1 and CDR2: WSHSY and SAAADI. V gave up 4 bases and J gave up 4 bases, with 8 bases separating them. CDR3 sequence: CASSAPGYEQYF. CDR3 bases: TGCGCCAGCAGTGCCCCGGGGTACGAGCAGTACTTC.

V usage is TRBV20-1 and J usage is TRBJ2-7; TRBD2 agrees at 7 bases. Per germline, CDR1 DFQATT and CDR2 SNEGSKA (reference sequence). The J segment lost 4 bases and the V segment lost 7 bases, leaving 4 bases of the junction unmatched. The CDR3 has 11 amino acids. The CDR3 nucleotides read TGCAGTGGCGGGAGCAGGTACGAGCAGTACTTC. This gives the protein CSGGSRYEQYF.

In its sample, this clone was seen once. The V and J genes are TRBV7-2 and TRBJ1-2; possibly TRBD1 for D (5 bases). CDR1 SGHTA and CDR2 FQGNSA come from the germline V gene. This CDR3 region has 16 residues. The V end was cut by 3 bases, the J end by 3 bases, with 17 bases between. The CDR3 loop is CASSLAPPDTDYGYTF. CDR3 sequence (DNA): TGTGCCAGCAGCTTGGCCCCCCCGGACACAGACTATGGCTACACCTTC.

The V and J genes are TRBV11-2 and TRBJ2-7; possible D gene TRBD2, 6 bases. Deletions cut 5 bases from V and 1 base from J, with 18 bases between. The CDR3 contains 16 residues. Germline assignment: CDR1 SGHAT and CDR2 FQNNGV. The CDR3 nucleotides read TGTGCCAGCAGCCCCAACAGGCTCAGCGGGTCCTACGAGCAGTACTTC. It yields the protein CASSPNRLSGSYEQYF.

The chain employs TRBV2 and TRBJ2-3, with D possibly TRBD1 on 6 matching bases. The V end was cut by 9 bases, the J end by 4 bases, with 8 bases between. The CDR3 is 11 amino acids. Germline CDR1 SNHLY, CDR2 FYNNEI. CDR3 sequence reads: CARSGADTQYF. The CDR3 DNA is TGTGCCAGATCAGGGGCAGATACGCAGTATTTT.

Of note for this clone: A read error may account for a junction end that differs from germline. The chain couples TRBV11-2 to TRBJ1-3; perhaps TRBD1 as D (6 bases). CDR3 size: 15 residues. Germline V gene sequence: CDR1 SGHAT, CDR2 FQNNGV. The DNA for the CDR3 is TGTGCCAGCAGCTCCATCTTAAGCGGCGGGGGGCGGCCTCGTTTT. Protein product: CASSSILSGGGRPRF.

V is TRBV2 and J is TRBJ2-5; the match to TRBD2 covers 7 bases. Per the germline V gene, CDR1 is SNHLY and CDR2 is FYNNEI. With V trimmed by 5 bases and J by 0 bases, 9 bases remained unmatched. This CDR3 comprises 16 residues. CDR3 nucleotide sequence: TGTGCCAGCAGTTCGGGTCGACTAGCATACCAAGAGACCCAGTACTTC. Translating gives CASSSGRLAYQETQYF.

The V and J genes are TRBV30 and TRBJ1-6, with 9 bases lining up with TRBD1. Germline assignment: CDR1 GTSNPN and CDR2 SVGIG (reference sequence). The CDR3 spans 12 residues. V trimming: 6 bases; J trimming: 16 bases; junction bases outside the gene matches: 10. The CDR3 DNA reads as TGTGCCTGCCGGGACAGGGAGGGAGCGCTCCACTTT. Translation: CACRDREGALHF.